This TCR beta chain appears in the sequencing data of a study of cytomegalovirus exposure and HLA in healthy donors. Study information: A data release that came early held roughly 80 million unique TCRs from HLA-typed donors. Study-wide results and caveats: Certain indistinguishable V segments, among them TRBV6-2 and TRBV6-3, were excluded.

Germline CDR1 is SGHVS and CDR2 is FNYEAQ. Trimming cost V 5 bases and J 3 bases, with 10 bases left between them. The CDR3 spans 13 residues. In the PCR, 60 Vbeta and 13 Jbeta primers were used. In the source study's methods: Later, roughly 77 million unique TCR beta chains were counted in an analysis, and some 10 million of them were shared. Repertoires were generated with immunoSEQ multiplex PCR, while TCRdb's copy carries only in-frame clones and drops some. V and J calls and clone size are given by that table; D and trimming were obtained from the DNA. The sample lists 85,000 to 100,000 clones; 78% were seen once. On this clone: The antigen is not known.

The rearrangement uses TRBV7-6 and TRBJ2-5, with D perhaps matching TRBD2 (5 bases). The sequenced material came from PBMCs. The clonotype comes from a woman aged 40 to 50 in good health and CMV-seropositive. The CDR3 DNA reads TGTGCCAGCAGCCTAGGACTGGAAGAGACCCAGTACTTC. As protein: CASSLGLEETQYF.